A single sample is the source of the 7 T cell receptor beta chains below, sequenced in a study of T-cell memory formation after mild COVID-19. MiXCR, run by TCRdb on the 5' RACE reads, gives a single entry per CDR3 protein. The sample carries 400,000 to 500,000 distinct CDR3 sequences, 20% recorded once. Sample: PBMCs or a T cell subset sorted from them (not recorded which). The receptor source for this set is an adult woman who had mild COVID-19 (a few samples of this study predate the infection). Cell type and time point are not known.

The chain has TRBV6-2 or TRBV6-3 and TRBJ2-2, with unresolved D. This CDR3 has 15 residues. CDR1 is MNHEY and CDR2 is SVGEGT in the germline V gene. V was shortened by 3 bases and J by 0 bases, with 8 bases between the two germline ends. CDR3 sequence: CASSYAASNTGELFF. The CDR3 DNA reads as TGTGCCAGCAGTTATGCAGCTTCGAACACCGGGGAGCTGTTTTTT.

This clonotype was seen only a few times. The chain employs TRBV29-1 and TRBJ2-1; D may be TRBD2 (6 bases). This CDR3 is built from 14 residues. Per germline, CDR1 SQVTM and CDR2 ANQGSEA. The V gene lost 6 bases and the J gene lost 0 bases, with 12 bases spanning the gap. The CDR3: CSVIADSSYNEQFF. CDR3 bases: TGCAGCGTAATAGCGGATAGCTCCTACAATGAGCAGTTCTTC.

The chain has TRBV7-3 and TRBJ1-2, with TRBD1 matching 8 bases. Unmatched junction bases numbered 4, after V lost 3 bases and J lost 7 bases. The V gene's germline CDR1 is SGHTA and CDR2 FQGTGA. The CDR3 has 13 amino acids. The CDR3 spells CASSFQQGVGYTF. In DNA, the CDR3 is TGTGCCAGCAGCTTCCAACAGGGGGTTGGCTACACCTTC.

The chain uses TRBV7-9 and TRBJ1-1, with a tentative D call TRBD1 (6 bases). Germline V gives CDR1 SEHNR, CDR2 FQNEAQ (reference sequence). This CDR3 contains 15 residues. Trimming cost V 2 bases and J 0 bases, with 10 bases left between them. This CDR3 reads CASSLQGFMNTEAFF. The CDR3 nucleotides read TGTGCCAGCAGCTTACAGGGGTTCATGAACACTGAAGCTTTCTTT.

The chain couples TRBV19 to TRBJ2-1; 8 nucleotides match TRBD2. With V trimmed by 7 bases and J by 2 bases, 10 bases remained unmatched. The CDR3 runs 16 residues. Germline V gene sequence: CDR1 LNHDA, CDR2 SQIVND (reference sequence). In nucleotides, the CDR3 is TGTGCCAGTACGGAGCTAGCGGGTAGTGCCTACAATGAGCAGTTCTTC. Its translation is CASTELAGSAYNEQFF.

This chain uses TRBV20-1 with TRBJ2-3; D is perhaps TRBD1 (6 bases). CDR1 is DFQATT, CDR2 SNEGSKA, per germline (reference sequence). The ends were cut back, 6 bases at V and 0 bases at J, with 13 bases in the middle. The CDR3 runs 14 residues. CDR3 protein: CSARGLTSTDTQYF. Here the CDR3 DNA reads TGCAGTGCCAGGGGCCTCACTAGCACAGATACGCAGTATTTT.

The chain is built from TRBV18 and TRBJ1-1; 10 nucleotides line up with TRBD1. Trimming cost V 4 bases and J 4 bases; bases outside gene matches: 9. Germline CDR1 is KGHSH and CDR2 is LQKENI. The CDR3 length is 16 residues. In DNA, the CDR3 is TGTGCCAGCTCACAGGGGACAGGGGCGTTCGGCACTGAAGCTTTCTTT. Translation gives CASSQGTGAFGTEAFF.